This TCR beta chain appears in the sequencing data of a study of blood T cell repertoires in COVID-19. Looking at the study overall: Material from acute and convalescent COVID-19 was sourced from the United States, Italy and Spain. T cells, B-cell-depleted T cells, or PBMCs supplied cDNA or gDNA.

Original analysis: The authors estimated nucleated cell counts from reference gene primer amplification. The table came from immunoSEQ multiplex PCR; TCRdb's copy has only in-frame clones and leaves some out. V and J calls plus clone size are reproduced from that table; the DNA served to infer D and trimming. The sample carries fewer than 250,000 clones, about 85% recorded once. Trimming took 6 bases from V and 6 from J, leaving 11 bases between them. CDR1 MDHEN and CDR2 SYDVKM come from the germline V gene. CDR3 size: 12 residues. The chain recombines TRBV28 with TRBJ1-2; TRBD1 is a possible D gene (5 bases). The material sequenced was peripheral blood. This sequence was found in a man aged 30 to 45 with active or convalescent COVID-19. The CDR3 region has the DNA TGTGCCAGCAGGCAGGGCGGACATGGCTACACCTTC. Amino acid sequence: CASRQGGHGYTF.